One sample yielded the 7 T cell receptor beta chains listed below, sequenced in a study of cytomegalovirus exposure and HLA in healthy donors. A multiplex PCR was run with 60 Vbeta primers and 13 Jbeta primers. Clones were sequenced by immunoSEQ multiplex PCR, and TCRdb holds only the in-frame ones, with some missing. Of about 190,000 clones listed, roughly 82% were seen once; the top ten hold about 2.4%. The material sequenced was PBMCs. All receptors derive from a woman aged 45 to 65 in good health and CMV-seropositive.

The V and J genes are TRBV18 and TRBJ2-5; 10 nucleotides align to TRBD2. The CDR3 covers 16 residues. Trimming took 1 base from V and 5 from J; bases not matched to a gene: 7. Germline V CDR1 and CDR2: KGHSH, LQKENI. The CDR3 nucleotides are TGTGCCAGCTCACCACTGAGTCTAGCGGGGGAGGAGACCCAGTACTTC. As protein: CASSPLSLAGEETQYF. The full variable domain, its missing parts supplied by reference TRBV18 and TRBJ2-5, is NAGVMQNPRHLVRRRGQEARLRCSPMKGHSHVYWYRQLPEEGLKFMVYLQKENIIDESGMPKERFSAEFPKEGPSILRIQQVVRGDSAAYFCASSPLSLAGEETQYFGPGTRLLVL.

The V and J genes are TRBV27 and TRBJ2-7; the match to TRBD1 covers 7 bases. Losses at the gene ends were 4 bases for V and 5 bases for J; bases not matched to a gene: 11. CDR3 size: 15 residues. Germline CDR1 is MNHEY and CDR2 is SMNVEV (reference sequence). CDR3 nucleotides: TGTGCCAGCAGTTCAAGCCTCGGGACAGTAAACGAGCAGTACTTC. This codes for CASSSSLGTVNEQYF.

V gene TRBV4-1 combines with J gene TRBJ2-5; 8 nucleotides align to TRBD2. CDR1 is MGHRA, CDR2 YSYEKL, per germline. This CDR3 spans 15 amino acids. After removal of 1 base from V and 5 bases from J, the junction contained 6 bases not matched to a gene. CDR3 DNA: TGCGCCAGCAGCCAAGGACAACGGGGGGGGGAGACCCAGTACTTC. It is translated as CASSQGQRGGETQYF.

This rearrangement joins TRBV5-1 to TRBJ1-1; 10 bases agree with TRBD1. V was clipped by 0 bases and J by 1 base; unmatched bases: 0. The CDR3 contains 15 residues. Germline assignment: CDR1 SGHRS and CDR2 YFSETQ. The CDR3 here is CASSLGDRGNTEAFF. For the CDR3, the DNA is TGCGCCAGCAGCTTGGGGGACAGGGGGAACACTGAAGCTTTCTTT.

The gene calls are TRBV9 and TRBJ2-1; 7 nucleotides line up with TRBD1. The V segment lost 0 bases and the J segment 4 bases; nucleotides outside the gene matches: 10. The CDR3 loop spans 17 amino acids. CDR1 is SGDLS, CDR2 YYNGEE, per germline. CDR3 nucleotides: TGTGCCAGCAGCGTAGGAACCCCGGGACAGACTTACAATGAGCAGTTCTTC. Encoded protein: CASSVGTPGQTYNEQFF. The full variable domain, its missing parts supplied by reference TRBV9 and TRBJ2-1, is DSGVTQTPKHLITATGQRVTLRCSPRSGDLSVYWYQQSLDQGLQFLIQYYNGEERAKGNILERFSAQQFPDLHSELNLSSLELGDSALYFCASSVGTPGQTYNEQFFGPGTRLTVL.

As DNA, the CDR3 is TGTGCCAGCTCCGAGGGGGGGTCCTACAATGAGCAGTTCTTC. The encoded protein is CASSEGGSYNEQFF. The gene calls are TRBV2 and TRBJ2-1, with a tentative D call TRBD2 (7 bases). CDR3 length: 14 amino acids. Deletions cut 8 bases from V and 1 base from J, with 12 bases between. Germline CDR1 SNHLY, CDR2 FYNNEI. Filled out from reference TRBV2 and TRBJ2-1, the complete variable domain reads EPEVTQTPSHQVTQMGQEVILRCVPISNHLYFYWYRQILGQKVEFLVSFYNNEISEKSEIFDDQFSVERPDGSNFTLKIRSTKLEDSAMYFCASSEGGSYNEQFFGPGTRLTVL.

The J gene is TRBJ1-1, the V gene TRBV7-9; weak D call: TRBD1 (5 bases). CDR1 SEHNR and CDR2 FQNEAQ come from the germline V gene (reference sequence). Trimming left V 6 bases short and J 1 base short, with 18 bases between. The CDR3 is 16 residues long. The CDR3 region is CASRPTRGSSNTEAFF. CDR3 nucleotide sequence: TGTGCCAGCAGACCTACCCGGGGGAGTTCGAACACTGAAGCTTTCTTT. Using reference TRBV7-9 and TRBJ1-1 for the parts outside the CDR3, the full variable domain is DTGVSQNPRHKITKRGQNVTFRCDPISEHNRLYWYRQTLGQGPEFLTYFQNEAQLEKSRLLSDRFSAERPKGSFSTLEIQRTEQGDSAMYLCASRPTRGSSNTEAFFGQGTRLTVV.